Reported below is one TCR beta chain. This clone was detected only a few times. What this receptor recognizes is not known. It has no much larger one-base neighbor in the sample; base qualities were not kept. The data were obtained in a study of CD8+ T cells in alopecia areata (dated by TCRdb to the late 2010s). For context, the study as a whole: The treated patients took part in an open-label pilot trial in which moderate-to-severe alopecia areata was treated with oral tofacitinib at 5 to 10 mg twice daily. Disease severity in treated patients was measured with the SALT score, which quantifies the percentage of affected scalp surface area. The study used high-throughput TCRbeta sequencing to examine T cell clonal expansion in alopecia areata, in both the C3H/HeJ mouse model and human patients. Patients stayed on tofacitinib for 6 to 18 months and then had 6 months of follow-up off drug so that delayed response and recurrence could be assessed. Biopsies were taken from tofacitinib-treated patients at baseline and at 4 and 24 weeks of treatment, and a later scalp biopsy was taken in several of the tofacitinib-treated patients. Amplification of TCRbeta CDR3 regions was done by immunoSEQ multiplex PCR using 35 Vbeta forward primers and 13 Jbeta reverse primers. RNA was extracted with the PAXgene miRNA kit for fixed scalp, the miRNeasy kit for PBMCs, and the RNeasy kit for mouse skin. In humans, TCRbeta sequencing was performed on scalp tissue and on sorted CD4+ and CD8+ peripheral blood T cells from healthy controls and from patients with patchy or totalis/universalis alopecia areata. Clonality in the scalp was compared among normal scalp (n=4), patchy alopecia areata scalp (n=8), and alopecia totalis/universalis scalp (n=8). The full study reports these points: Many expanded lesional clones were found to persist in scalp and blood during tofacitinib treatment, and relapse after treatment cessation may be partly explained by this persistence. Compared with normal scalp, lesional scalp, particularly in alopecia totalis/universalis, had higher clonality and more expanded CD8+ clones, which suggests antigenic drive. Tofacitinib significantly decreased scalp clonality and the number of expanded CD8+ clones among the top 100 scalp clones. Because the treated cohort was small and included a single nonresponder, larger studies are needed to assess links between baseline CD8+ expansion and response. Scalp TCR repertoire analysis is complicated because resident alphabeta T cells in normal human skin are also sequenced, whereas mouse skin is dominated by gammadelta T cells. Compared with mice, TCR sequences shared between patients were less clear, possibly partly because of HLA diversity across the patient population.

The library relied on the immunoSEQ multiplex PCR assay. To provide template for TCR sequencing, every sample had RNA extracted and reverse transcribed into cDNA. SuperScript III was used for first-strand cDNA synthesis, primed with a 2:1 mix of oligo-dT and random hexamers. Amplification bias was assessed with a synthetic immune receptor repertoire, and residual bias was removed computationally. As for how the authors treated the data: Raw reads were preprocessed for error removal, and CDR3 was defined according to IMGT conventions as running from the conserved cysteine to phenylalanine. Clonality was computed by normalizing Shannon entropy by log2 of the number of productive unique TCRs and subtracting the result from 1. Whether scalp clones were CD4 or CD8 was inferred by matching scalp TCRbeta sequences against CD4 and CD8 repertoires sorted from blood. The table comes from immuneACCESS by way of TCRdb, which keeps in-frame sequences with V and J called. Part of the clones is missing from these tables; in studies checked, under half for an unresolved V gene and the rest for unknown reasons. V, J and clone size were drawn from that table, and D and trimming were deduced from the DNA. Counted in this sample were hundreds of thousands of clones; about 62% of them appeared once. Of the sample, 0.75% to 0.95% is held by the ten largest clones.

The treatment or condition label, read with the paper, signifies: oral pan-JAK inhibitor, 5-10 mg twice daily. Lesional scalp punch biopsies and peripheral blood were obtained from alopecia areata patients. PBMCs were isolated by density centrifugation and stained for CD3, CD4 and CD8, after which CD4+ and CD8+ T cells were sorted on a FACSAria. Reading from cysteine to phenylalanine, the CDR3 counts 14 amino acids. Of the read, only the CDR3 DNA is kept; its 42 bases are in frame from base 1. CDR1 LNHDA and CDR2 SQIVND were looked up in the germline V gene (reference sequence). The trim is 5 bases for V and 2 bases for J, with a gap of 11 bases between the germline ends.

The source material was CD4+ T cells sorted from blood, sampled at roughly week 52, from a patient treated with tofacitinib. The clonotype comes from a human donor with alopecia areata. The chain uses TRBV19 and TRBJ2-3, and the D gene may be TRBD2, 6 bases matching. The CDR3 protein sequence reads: CASSLRETTDTQYF. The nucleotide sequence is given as TGTGCCAGTAGTCTCCGGGAGACCACAGATACGCAGTATTTT.